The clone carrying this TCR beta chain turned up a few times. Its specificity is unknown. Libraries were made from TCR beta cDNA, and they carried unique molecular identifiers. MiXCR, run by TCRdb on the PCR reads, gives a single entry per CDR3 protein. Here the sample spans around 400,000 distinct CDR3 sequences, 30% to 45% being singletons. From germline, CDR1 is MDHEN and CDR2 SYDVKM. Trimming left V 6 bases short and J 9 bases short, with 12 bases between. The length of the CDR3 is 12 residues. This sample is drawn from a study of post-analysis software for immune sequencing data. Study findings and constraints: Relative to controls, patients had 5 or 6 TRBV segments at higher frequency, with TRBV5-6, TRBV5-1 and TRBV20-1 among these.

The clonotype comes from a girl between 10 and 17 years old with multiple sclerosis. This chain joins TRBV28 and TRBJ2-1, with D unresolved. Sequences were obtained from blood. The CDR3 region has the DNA TGTGCCAGCAGAAGCGCGGTAACTGAGCAGTTCTTC. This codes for CASRSAVTEQFF.